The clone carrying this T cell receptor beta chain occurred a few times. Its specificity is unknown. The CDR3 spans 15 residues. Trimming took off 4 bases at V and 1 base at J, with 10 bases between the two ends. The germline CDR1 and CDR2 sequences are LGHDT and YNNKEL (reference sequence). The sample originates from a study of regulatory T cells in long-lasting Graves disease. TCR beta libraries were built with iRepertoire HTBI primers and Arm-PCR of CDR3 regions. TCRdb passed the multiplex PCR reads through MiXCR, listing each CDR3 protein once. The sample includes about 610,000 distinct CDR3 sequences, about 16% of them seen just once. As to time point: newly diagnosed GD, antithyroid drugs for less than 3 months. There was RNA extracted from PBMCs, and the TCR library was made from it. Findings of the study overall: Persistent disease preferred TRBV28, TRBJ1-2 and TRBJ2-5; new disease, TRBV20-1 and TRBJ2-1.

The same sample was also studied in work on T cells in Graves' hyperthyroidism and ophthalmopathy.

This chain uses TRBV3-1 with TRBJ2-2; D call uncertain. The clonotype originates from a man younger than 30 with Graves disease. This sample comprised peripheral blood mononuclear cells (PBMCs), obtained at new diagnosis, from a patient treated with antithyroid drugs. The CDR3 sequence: CASSPRVLNTGELFF. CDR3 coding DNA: TGTGCCAGCAGCCCCCGGGTCTTGAACACCGGGGAGCTGTTTTTT.